This TCR beta chain is drawn from a study of blood T cell repertoires in COVID-19. Study summary: From T cells, B-cell-depleted T cells, or PBMCs came the material, which was cDNA or gDNA.

Between the trimmed V and J ends, which lost 0 bases and 9 bases, there was a span of 15 bases. CDR1 and CDR2 from the germline V gene are MNHEY and SVGAGI. The CDR3 covers 15 residues. As originally analysed: Nucleated cell number was recorded as an estimate derived from reference gene primer amplification. This table comes from immunoSEQ multiplex PCR, and its TCRdb copy is limited to in-frame clones, with some not included. Clone size and V and J calls were adopted from that table, with D and trimming inferred from the DNA. Of about 230,000 clones in the sample, 80% to 90% were seen once. This clone was observed a few times.

Sequencing input: peripheral blood. This sequence was found in a man in his forties or fifties with active or convalescent COVID-19. The chain is built from TRBV6-5 and TRBJ1-5; D possibly corresponds to TRBD1 (6 bases). The CDR3 spells CASSYSASLGGPQHF. CDR3 nucleotide sequence: TGTGCCAGCAGTTACTCCGCCAGCCTAGGGGGGCCCCAGCATTTT.